Listed below are T cell receptor beta chains from one sample, sequenced in a study of T cell changes during pregnancy in multiple sclerosis. The table came from immunoSEQ multiplex PCR; TCRdb's copy has only in-frame clones and leaves some out. This table has nearly 45,000 clones, around 96% appearing once. The starting material was peripheral blood, obtained in the second trimester of pregnancy. The source is a female donor with multiple sclerosis, enrolled in a pregnancy study. Both conserved end residues are part of each CDR3. The D gene is left open where the match is weak. Expanded clones are given a class, and other clones once, few, many or no size at all.

TRBJ2-6,NA,14,TRBV5-1,NA,CASTSGGGANVLTF
TRBJ2-7,NA,13,TRBV19,NA,CASSKAGVYEQYF
TRBJ1-6,TRBD1,16,TRBV2,NA,CASIRTGGSYNSPLHF
TRBJ1-4,NA,11,TRBV25-1,NA,CASSRGEKLFF
TRBJ2-4,NA,12,TRBV30,NA,CAWGGTEDIQYF
TRBJ1-5,NA,15,TRBV19,NA,CASRARGRGDQPQHF
TRBJ2-5,TRBD2,16,TRBV5-1,NA,CASSLALAGSQETQYF
TRBJ2-1,TRBD2,18,TRBV5-8,NA,CASSLGTSGGSGDNEQFF
TRBJ2-2,NA,14,TRBV2,once,CASTTGSRTGELFF
TRBJ2-7,NA,15,TRBV18,once,CASSPANFGGYEQYF
TRBJ2-7,NA,13,TRBV19,NA,CASKDISSYEQYF